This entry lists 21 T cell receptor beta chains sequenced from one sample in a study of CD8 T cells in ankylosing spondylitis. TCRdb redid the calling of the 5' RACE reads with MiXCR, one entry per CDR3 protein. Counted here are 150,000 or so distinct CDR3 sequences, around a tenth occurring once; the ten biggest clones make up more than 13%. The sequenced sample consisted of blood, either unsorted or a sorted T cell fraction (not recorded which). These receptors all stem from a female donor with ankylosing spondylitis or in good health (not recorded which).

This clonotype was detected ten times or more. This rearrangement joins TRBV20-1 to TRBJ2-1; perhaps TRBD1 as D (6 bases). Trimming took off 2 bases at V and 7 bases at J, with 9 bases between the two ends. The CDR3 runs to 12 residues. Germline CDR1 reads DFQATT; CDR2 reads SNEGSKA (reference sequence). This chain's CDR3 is CSARKRGNEQFF. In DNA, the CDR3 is TGCAGTGCTAGAAAGAGGGGGAATGAGCAGTTCTTC.

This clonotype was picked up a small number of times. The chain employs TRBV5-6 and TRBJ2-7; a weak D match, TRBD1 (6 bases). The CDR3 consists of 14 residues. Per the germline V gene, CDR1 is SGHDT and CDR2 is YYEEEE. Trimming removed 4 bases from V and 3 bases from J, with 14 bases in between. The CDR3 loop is CASSAGTSFYEQYF. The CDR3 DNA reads TGTGCCAGCAGCGCCGGGACAAGCTTCTACGAGCAGTACTTC.

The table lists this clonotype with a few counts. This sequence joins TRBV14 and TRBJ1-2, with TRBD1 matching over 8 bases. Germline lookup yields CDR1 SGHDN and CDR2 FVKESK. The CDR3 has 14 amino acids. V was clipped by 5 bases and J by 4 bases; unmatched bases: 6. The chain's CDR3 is CASSLEDRGYGYTF. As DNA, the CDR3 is TGTGCCAGCAGCTTGGAAGACAGGGGCTATGGCTACACCTTC.

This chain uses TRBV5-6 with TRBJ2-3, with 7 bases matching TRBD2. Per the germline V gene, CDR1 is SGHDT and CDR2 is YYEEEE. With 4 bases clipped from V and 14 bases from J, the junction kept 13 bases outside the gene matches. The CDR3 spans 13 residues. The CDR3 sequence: CASSKTGRPSPYF. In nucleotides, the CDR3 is TGTGCCAGCAGCAAAACCGGGAGGCCCAGCCCGTATTTT.

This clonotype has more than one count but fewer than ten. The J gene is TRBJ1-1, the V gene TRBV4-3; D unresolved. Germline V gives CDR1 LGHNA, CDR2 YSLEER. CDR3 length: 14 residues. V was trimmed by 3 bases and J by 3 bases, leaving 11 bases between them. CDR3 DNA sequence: TGCGCCAGCAGCCAGAGGGTCGACTACACTGAAGCTTTCTTT. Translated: CASSQRVDYTEAFF.

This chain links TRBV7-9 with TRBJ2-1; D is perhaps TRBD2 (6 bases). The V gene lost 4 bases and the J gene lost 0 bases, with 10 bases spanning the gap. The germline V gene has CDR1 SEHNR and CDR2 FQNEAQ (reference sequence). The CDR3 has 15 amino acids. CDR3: CASSSRGSSYNEQFF. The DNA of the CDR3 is TGTGCCAGCAGCTCACGGGGGAGCTCCTACAATGAGCAGTTCTTC.

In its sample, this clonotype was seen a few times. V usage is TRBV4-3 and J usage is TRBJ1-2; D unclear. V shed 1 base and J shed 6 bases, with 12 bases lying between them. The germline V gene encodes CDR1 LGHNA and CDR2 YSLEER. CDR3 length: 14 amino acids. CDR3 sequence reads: CASSQGLTRDGYTF. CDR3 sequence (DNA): TGCGCCAGCAGCCAAGGACTGACTCGGGATGGCTACACCTTC.

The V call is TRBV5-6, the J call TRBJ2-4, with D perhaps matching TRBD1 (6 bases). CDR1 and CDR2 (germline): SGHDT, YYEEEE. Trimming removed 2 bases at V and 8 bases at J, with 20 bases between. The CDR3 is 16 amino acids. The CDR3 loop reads CASSFAQGSERDIQYF. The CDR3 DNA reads TGTGCCAGCAGCTTTGCCCAGGGGTCGGAGAGGGACATTCAGTACTTC.

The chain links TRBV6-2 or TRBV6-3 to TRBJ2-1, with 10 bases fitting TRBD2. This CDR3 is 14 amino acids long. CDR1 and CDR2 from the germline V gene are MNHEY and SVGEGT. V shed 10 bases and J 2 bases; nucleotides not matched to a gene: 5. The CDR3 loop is CATDLAGAYNEQFF. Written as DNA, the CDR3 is TGTGCCACCGATCTAGCGGGGGCCTACAATGAGCAGTTCTTC.

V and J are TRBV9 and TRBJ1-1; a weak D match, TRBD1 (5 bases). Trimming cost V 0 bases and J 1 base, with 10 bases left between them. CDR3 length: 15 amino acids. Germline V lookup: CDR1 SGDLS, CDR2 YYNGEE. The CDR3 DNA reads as TGTGCCAGCAGCGTAGAGCTGGGGACGAACACTGAAGCTTTCTTT. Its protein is CASSVELGTNTEAFF.

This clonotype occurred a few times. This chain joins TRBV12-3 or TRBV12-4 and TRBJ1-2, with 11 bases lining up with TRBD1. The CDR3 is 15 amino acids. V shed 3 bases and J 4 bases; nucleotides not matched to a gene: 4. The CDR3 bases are TGTGCCAGCAGTTTTGGACAGGGGGCGGTCTATGGCTACACCTTC. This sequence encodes CASSFGQGAVYGYTF.

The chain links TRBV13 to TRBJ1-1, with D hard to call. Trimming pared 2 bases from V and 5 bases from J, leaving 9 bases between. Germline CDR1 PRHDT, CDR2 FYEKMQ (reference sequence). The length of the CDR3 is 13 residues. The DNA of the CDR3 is TGTGCCAGCAGCTTATACATGGGGACTGAAGCTTTCTTT. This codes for CASSLYMGTEAFF.

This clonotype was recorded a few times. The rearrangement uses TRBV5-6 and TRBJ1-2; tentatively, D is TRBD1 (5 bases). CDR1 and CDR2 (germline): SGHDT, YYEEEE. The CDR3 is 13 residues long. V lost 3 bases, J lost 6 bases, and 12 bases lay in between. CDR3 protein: CASSYTGSNGYTF. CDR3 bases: TGTGCCAGCAGCTATACAGGTTCCAATGGCTACACCTTC.

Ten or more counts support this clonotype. CDR3 loop: CASSPSISGISYEQYF. In DNA form, the CDR3 reads TGTGCCAGCAGTCCTTCCATTAGCGGAATCTCCTACGAGCAGTACTTC. The rearrangement joins TRBV27 to TRBJ2-7; a possible D gene is TRBD2 (6 bases). The CDR3 has 16 amino acids. V lost 5 bases, J lost 0 bases, and 17 bases lay in between. Germline values: CDR1 MNHEY, CDR2 SMNVEV (reference sequence).

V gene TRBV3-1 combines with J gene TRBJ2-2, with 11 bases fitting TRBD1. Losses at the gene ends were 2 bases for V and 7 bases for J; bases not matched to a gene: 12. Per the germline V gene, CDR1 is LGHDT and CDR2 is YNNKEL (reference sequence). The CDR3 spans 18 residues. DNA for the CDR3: TGTGCCAGCAGCCAAAGGACAGGGGGCCTTCCTTCGAGCGGGGAGCTGTTTTTT. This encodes CASSQRTGGLPSSGELFF.

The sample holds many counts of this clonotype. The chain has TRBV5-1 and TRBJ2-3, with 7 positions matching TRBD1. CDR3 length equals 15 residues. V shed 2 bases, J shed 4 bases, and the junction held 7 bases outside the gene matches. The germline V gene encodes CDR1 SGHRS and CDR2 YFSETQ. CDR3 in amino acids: CASSLQGWDADTQYF. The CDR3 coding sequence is TGCGCCAGCAGCTTACAGGGGTGGGACGCAGATACGCAGTATTTT.

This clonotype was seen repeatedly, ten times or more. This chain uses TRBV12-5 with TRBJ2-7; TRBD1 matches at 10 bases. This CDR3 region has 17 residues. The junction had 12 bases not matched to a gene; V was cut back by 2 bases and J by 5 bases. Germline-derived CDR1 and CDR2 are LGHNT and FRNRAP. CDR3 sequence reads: CASGLKVRQGASHEQYF. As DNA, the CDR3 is TGTGCTAGTGGTTTGAAAGTTAGACAGGGGGCGAGCCACGAGCAGTACTTC.

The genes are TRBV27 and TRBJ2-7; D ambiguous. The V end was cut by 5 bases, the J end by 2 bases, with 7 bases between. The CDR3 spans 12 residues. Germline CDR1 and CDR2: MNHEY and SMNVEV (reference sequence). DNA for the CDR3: TGTGCCAGCAGTGGGCCGGCCTACGAGCAGTACTTC. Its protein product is CASSGPAYEQYF.

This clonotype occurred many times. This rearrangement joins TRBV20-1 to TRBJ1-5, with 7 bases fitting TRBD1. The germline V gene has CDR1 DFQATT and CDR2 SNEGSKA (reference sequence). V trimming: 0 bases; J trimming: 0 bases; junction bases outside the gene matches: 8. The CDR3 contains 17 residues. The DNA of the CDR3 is TGCAGTGCTAGAGATGAAGGGACAGAGATTAGCAATCAGCCCCAGCATTTT. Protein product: CSARDEGTEISNQPQHF.

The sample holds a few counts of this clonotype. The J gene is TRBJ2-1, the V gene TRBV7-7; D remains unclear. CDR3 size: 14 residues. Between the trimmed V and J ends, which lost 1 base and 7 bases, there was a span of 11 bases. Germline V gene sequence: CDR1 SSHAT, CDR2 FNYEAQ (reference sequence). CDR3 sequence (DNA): TGTGCCAGCAGCTTAGGTCCAGGTGCAAATGAGCAGTTCTTC. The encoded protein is CASSLGPGANEQFF.

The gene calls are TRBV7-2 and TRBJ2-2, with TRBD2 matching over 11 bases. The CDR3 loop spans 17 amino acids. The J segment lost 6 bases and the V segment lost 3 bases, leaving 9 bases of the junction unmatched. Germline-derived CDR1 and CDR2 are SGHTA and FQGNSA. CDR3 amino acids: CASSFPTSGKVPGELFF. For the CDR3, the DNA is TGTGCCAGCAGCTTTCCGACTAGCGGGAAAGTTCCCGGGGAGCTGTTTTTT.